A single sample is the source of the 30 T cell receptor beta chains below, sequenced in a study of T-cell memory formation after mild COVID-19. Via MiXCR, TCRdb re-called the 5' RACE reads, giving one row per CDR3 protein. Among some 300,000 distinct CDR3 sequences listed, around a fifth were seen once. The sequenced sample was PBMCs or a T cell subset sorted from them (not recorded which). The receptors originated from a man aged 18 to 30 who had mild COVID-19 (a few samples of this study predate the infection). Cell type and time point are not known.

The genes are TRBV7-9 and TRBJ1-4, with D perhaps matching TRBD1 (5 bases). The CDR3 loop spans 17 amino acids. Per germline, CDR1 SEHNR and CDR2 FQNEAQ (reference sequence). Trimming stripped 1 base from V and 6 bases from J, with 18 bases between. Written as DNA, the CDR3 is TGTGCCAGCAGCTTAGTCGCGGGGACCACAGGTTATGAAAAACTGTTTTTT. Translated: CASSLVAGTTGYEKLFF.

The chain uses TRBV14 and TRBJ2-3, with no clear D. The germline V gene has CDR1 SGHDN and CDR2 FVKESK. This CDR3 has 13 amino acids. The ends were cut back, 0 bases at V and 10 bases at J, with 11 bases in the middle. The CDR3 coding sequence is TGTGCCAGCAGCCAAGATCTGGCCCTTCCGCAGTATTTT. It yields the protein CASSQDLALPQYF.

This rearrangement joins TRBV6-2 or TRBV6-3 to TRBJ2-1; D is unclear. CDR3 length equals 11 residues. V was shortened by 6 bases and J by 6 bases, with 6 bases between the two germline ends. Germline V gene lookup returns CDR1 MNHEY and CDR2 SVGEGT. CDR3 nucleotides: TGTGCCAGCAGCCGCCGCAATGAGCAGTTCTTC. This codes for CASSRRNEQFF.

This clonotype was detected a few times. The chain carries TRBV12-3 or TRBV12-4 and TRBJ1-1, with no clear D. The V and J ends lost 3 bases and 4 bases respectively, with 15 bases between them. This CDR3 spans 15 amino acids. The CDR3 coding sequence is TGTGCCAGCAGTTTCCGGGCAGCCCGGGGCACTGAAGCTTTCTTT. This encodes CASSFRAARGTEAFF.

The chain carries TRBV6-5 and TRBJ1-6; D gene unclear. This CDR3 contains 16 residues. CDR1 MNHEY and CDR2 SVGAGI come from the germline V gene. V was shortened by 0 bases and J by 2 bases, with 8 bases between the two germline ends. The CDR3: CASSYSAQTYNSPLHF. CDR3 nucleotide sequence: TGTGCCAGCAGTTACTCGGCTCAGACCTATAATTCACCCCTCCACTTT.

This clonotype was counted only a few times. The chain uses TRBV15 and TRBJ2-2, with 8 bases that match TRBD1. Germline CDR1 and CDR2: LNHNV and YYDKDF (reference sequence). This CDR3 spans 17 amino acids. Germline trimming cut 8 bases from V and 3 bases from J; bases unmatched to any gene: 14. Here the CDR3 reads CATSRFLGQGYTGELFF. The CDR3 DNA reads as TGTGCCACCTCCCGATTCCTAGGACAGGGTTACACCGGGGAGCTGTTTTTT.

A few counts support this clonotype. The genes are TRBV7-9 and TRBJ1-3; no definite D call. Germline lookup yields CDR1 SEHNR and CDR2 FQNEAQ (reference sequence). V lost 4 bases, J lost 2 bases, and 6 bases lay in between. The CDR3 runs 13 residues. The CDR3 nucleotides are TGTGCCAGCAGCTACCCCCCTGGAAACACCATATATTTT. It yields the protein CASSYPPGNTIYF.

This clonotype turned up a few times. The rearrangement uses TRBV7-9 and TRBJ2-3, with 10 nucleotides matching TRBD2. Germline V gives CDR1 SEHNR, CDR2 FQNEAQ (reference sequence). The CDR3 runs 16 residues. The V segment lost 3 bases and the J segment 1 base; nucleotides outside the gene matches: 4. CDR3: CASSFLGLAGTDTQYF. As DNA, the CDR3 is TGTGCCAGCAGCTTCCTAGGACTAGCGGGCACAGATACGCAGTATTTT.

The rearrangement links TRBV5-4 to TRBJ2-7; maybe TRBD1 (6 bases). The germline gives CDR1 SGHNT, CDR2 YYREEE (reference sequence). There are 13 residues in the CDR3. Trimming cost V 0 bases and J 5 bases, with 9 bases left between them. The CDR3 protein is CASSLEAGDEQYV. The CDR3 nucleotides read TGTGCCAGCAGCTTGGAGGCAGGGGACGAGCAGTACGTC.

This rearrangement joins TRBV28 to TRBJ2-3, with D possibly TRBD2 on 5 matching bases. V shed 8 bases and J shed 9 bases, with 21 bases lying between them. Germline V lookup: CDR1 MDHEN, CDR2 SYDVKM. The CDR3 covers 14 residues. The CDR3 here is CASGGLPLSGTQYF. The DNA of the CDR3 is TGTGCCAGCGGAGGACTCCCCTTATCTGGAACGCAGTATTTT.

The chain is built from TRBV6-2 or TRBV6-3 and TRBJ2-7; D remains ambiguous. Germline V CDR1 and CDR2: MNHEY, SVGEGT. The CDR3 loop spans 12 amino acids. V was pared by 2 bases and J by 6 bases, with 8 bases between. The CDR3 bases are TGTGCCAGCAGTTACAGGGCTGTCGAGCAGTACTTC. Protein: CASSYRAVEQYF.

This clonotype was counted only a few times. The chain combines TRBV6-2 or TRBV6-3 with TRBJ2-7; 7 bases agree with TRBD2. CDR1 and CDR2 from the germline V gene are MNHEY and SVGEGT. The CDR3 totals 14 residues. V shed 8 bases and J 0 bases; nucleotides not matched to a gene: 7. DNA for the CDR3: TGTGCCAGCCACCGGGACTACAACTCCTACGAGCAGTACTTC. Translated: CASHRDYNSYEQYF.

The chain carries TRBV2 and TRBJ2-7; no firm D call. Trimming shortened V by 4 bases and J by 3 bases, and 10 bases separated the two germline ends. The germline V gene has CDR1 SNHLY and CDR2 FYNNEI. This CDR3 spans 13 amino acids. DNA of the CDR3: TGTGCCAGCAGTGGACATGATTTCTACGAGCAGTACGTC. As protein: CASSGHDFYEQYV.

The sample holds a few counts of this clonotype. The rearrangement joins TRBV29-1 to TRBJ2-5, with 8 bases fitting TRBD1. The CDR3 length is 13 residues. The germline gives CDR1 SQVTM, CDR2 ANQGSEA. After removal of 4 bases from V and 4 bases from J, the junction contained 5 bases not matched to a gene. CDR3 sequence reads: CSVGQGPGETQYF. The CDR3 DNA is TGCAGCGTTGGACAGGGGCCGGGAGAGACCCAGTACTTC.

DNA of the CDR3: TGTGCCAGCAGCTTAGGGAGGGTCCCCTACAATGAGCAGTTCTTC. It yields the protein CASSLGRVPYNEQFF. The chain carries TRBV7-2 and TRBJ2-1; maybe TRBD2 (6 bases). The CDR3 has 15 amino acids. CDR1 SGHTA and CDR2 FQGNSA come from the germline V gene. The ends were cut back, 1 base at V and 2 bases at J, with 9 bases in the middle.

Concerning this clonotype itself: Sequence at one end of the junction differs from germline and may be a read error. J is TRBJ1-6 and V is TRBV18; 10 bases map to TRBD1. The CDR3 loop spans 15 amino acids. The germline V gene encodes CDR1 KGHSH and CDR2 LQKENI. CDR3 nucleotides: TGTGCCGGCTCACTTGCCGGGACAGGGGAATCACCCCTCCACTTT. Protein product: CAGSLAGTGESPLHF.

Only a few counts were recorded for this clonotype. The V and J genes are TRBV20-1 and TRBJ1-6; tentative D call: TRBD1 (6 bases). The V end was cut by 4 bases, the J end by 10 bases, with 14 bases between. The CDR3 extends over 13 amino acids. Germline V lookup: CDR1 DFQATT, CDR2 SNEGSKA (reference sequence). The CDR3 sequence is CSAKTGVGSPLHF. Written as DNA, the CDR3 is TGCAGTGCTAAGACAGGCGTAGGGTCACCCCTCCACTTT.

This clonotype was seen more than once but under ten times. The chain has TRBV7-8 and TRBJ1-5; D gene uncertain. Trimming removed 5 bases from V and 3 bases from J, with 17 bases in between. Germline V gene data show CDR1 as SGHVS and CDR2 as FQNEAQ. This CDR3 contains 16 residues. CDR3 sequence: CASSDYGRAPNQPQHF. Written as DNA, the CDR3 is TGTGCCAGCAGCGACTATGGGAGGGCCCCCAATCAGCCCCAGCATTTT.

The table lists this clonotype with a few counts. This chain joins TRBV2 and TRBJ2-3, with D possibly being TRBD1 (6 bases). The CDR3 extends over 14 amino acids. Looked up from germline, CDR1 is SNHLY and CDR2 is FYNNEI. V shed 4 bases and J shed 4 bases, with 12 bases lying between them. The CDR3 region has the DNA TGTGCCAGCAGTGTGCAGGGGCGCGCAGATACGCAGTATTTT. As protein: CASSVQGRADTQYF.

There are a few counts of this clonotype. The V gene is TRBV11-2, the J gene TRBJ1-6; D gene uncertain. In germline, CDR1 is SGHAT, CDR2 FQNNGV. V was cut by 6 bases and J by 4 bases, with 19 bases left in between. The CDR3 runs 17 residues. CDR3 amino acids: CASSRAASVNYNSPLHF. The CDR3 coding sequence is TGTGCCAGCAGTCGAGCGGCTTCGGTCAATTATAATTCACCCCTCCACTTT.

This clonotype was counted only a few times. The chain carries TRBV6-6 and TRBJ2-7; D is possibly TRBD2 (5 bases). This CDR3 region has 16 residues. The V end lost 6 bases, the J end lost 3 bases, and 21 bases lay between the germline ends. Germline lookup yields CDR1 MNHNY and CDR2 SVGAGI (reference sequence). In DNA, the CDR3 is TGTGCCAGCAGCCCCTCGTGGAAACTAGGCGGCTACGAGCAGTACTTC. Amino acids: CASSPSWKLGGYEQYF.

In this sample, this clonotype turned up a few times. V is TRBV10-3 and J is TRBJ2-1, with D possibly TRBD2 on 5 matching bases. The V end was cut by 10 bases, the J end by 9 bases, with 13 bases between. This CDR3 comprises 11 residues. Germline V CDR1 and CDR2: ENHRY, SYGVKD. CDR3 nucleotide sequence: TGTGCCAGTACGAAAGGACTTGAGCAGTTCTTC. Translation: CASTKGLEQFF.

V is TRBV6-4 and J is TRBJ2-3, with 8 bases that match TRBD2. Unmatched junction bases numbered 13, after V lost 5 bases and J lost 9 bases. The CDR3 loop spans 15 amino acids. Germline V gene sequence: CDR1 MRHNA, CDR2 SNTAGT. The CDR3 nucleotides are TGTGCCAGCAGTAGCGGACTAGCACCCACTGGGACGCAGTATTTT. It translates to CASSSGLAPTGTQYF.

The rearrangement uses TRBV10-2 and TRBJ2-5; the D is unclear. Germline assignment: CDR1 WSHSY and CDR2 SAAADI. This CDR3 comprises 13 residues. With 4 bases removed from V and 4 bases from J, the gap between germline ends came to 10 bases. In DNA, the CDR3 is TGCGCCAGCAGTGTGTCCATTCGAGAGACCCAGTACTTC. Its translation: CASSVSIRETQYF.

At least ten counts were recorded for this clonotype. The chain employs TRBV7-2 and TRBJ1-1; TRBD1 matches 8 bases. J gave up 11 bases and V 8 bases, and 13 bases lay outside the gene matches. Germline V gives CDR1 SGHTA, CDR2 FQGNSA. This CDR3 has 13 residues. DNA for the CDR3: TGTGCCAGCGAACAGGGGGGAAATCCGGTCGCTTTCTTT. Translated: CASEQGGNPVAFF. Full variable domain (outside the CDR3, taken from reference TRBV7-2 and TRBJ1-1): GAGVSQSPSNKVTEKGKDVELRCDPISGHTALYWYRQSLGQGLEFLIYFQGNSAPDKSGLPSDRFSAERTGGSVSTLTIQRTQQEDSAVYLCASEQGGNPVAFFGQGTRLTVV.

The rearrangement links TRBV29-1 to TRBJ2-2, with D perhaps matching TRBD2 (7 bases). CDR1 and CDR2 (germline): SQVTM, ANQGSEA. The CDR3 is made up of 12 amino acids. Trimming stripped 5 bases from V and 4 bases from J, with 8 bases between. The CDR3 bases are TGCAGCGTTAGGGGGGGCACCGGGGAGCTGTTTTTT. Translation: CSVRGGTGELFF.

This clonotype came up a few times. This chain links TRBV6-2 or TRBV6-3 with TRBJ2-7, with D perhaps TRBD2 (6 bases). V lost 10 bases to trimming and J lost 2 bases, with 18 bases between them. The CDR3 spans 14 residues. Germline V gives CDR1 MNHEY, CDR2 SVGEGT. The CDR3 spells CATVVSGTPYEQYF. CDR3 coding DNA: TGTGCCACCGTAGTGAGTGGGACTCCCTACGAGCAGTACTTC.

This chain connects TRBV3-1 to TRBJ2-7; 11 bases match TRBD1. Unmatched junction bases numbered 5, after V lost 4 bases and J lost 6 bases. Germline V gene sequence: CDR1 LGHDT, CDR2 YNNKEL (reference sequence). The CDR3 has 14 amino acids. Here the CDR3 DNA reads TGTGCCAGCAGCCCCGGACAGGGGGCGTTCGAGCAGTACTTC. Translating it yields CASSPGQGAFEQYF.

The chain joins TRBV18 to TRBJ2-1; TRBD2 aligns across 8 bases. Per germline, CDR1 KGHSH and CDR2 LQKENI. V lost 3 bases and J lost 8; bases outside the gene matches: 6. The CDR3 loop spans 14 amino acids. This chain's CDR3 is CASSPRGGFDEQFF. CDR3 sequence (DNA): TGTGCCAGCTCACCCCGGGGGGGTTTCGATGAGCAGTTCTTC. Looking up the rest from reference TRBV18 and TRBJ2-1 gives the full variable domain: NAGVMQNPRHLVRRRGQEARLRCSPMKGHSHVYWYRQLPEEGLKFMVYLQKENIIDESGMPKERFSAEFPKEGPSILRIQQVVRGDSAAYFCASSPRGGFDEQFFGPGTRLTVL.

This clonotype was observed many times. This chain links TRBV10-3 with TRBJ2-2, with D perhaps TRBD1 or TRBD2 (5 bases each). There are 15 residues in the CDR3. CDR1 ENHRY and CDR2 SYGVKD come from the germline V gene. Deletions cut 3 bases from V and 5 bases from J, with 13 bases between. The CDR3 DNA reads as TGTGCCATCAGTGACCCGAGAGGGGATACCGGGGAGCTGTTTTTT. This encodes CAISDPRGDTGELFF.